This T cell receptor beta chain was sequenced in a study of T-cell reconstitution after alpha-beta-depleted transplantation in children (dated by TCRdb to the mid-2010s). At the level of the whole study: T-cell immune reconstitution after TCRalphabeta/CD19-depleted allogeneic hematopoietic cell transplantation in children was quantitatively tracked in the study by means of TCR repertoire profiling. What the authors observed across the whole study: In some patients, the high TCRbeta diversity seen at day 60 was put down to recipient T cells and intrathymic progenitors that had survived conditioning. The frequencies of hyperexpanded clones fell over the following months, and after one year, T-cell counts and TCRbeta diversity were mostly attributed to newly produced T cells. The apparently early alphabetaT-cell count recovery about two months after transplant was reportedly dependent on only several hundred rapidly expanded clones derived from non-depleted graft cells.

V is trimmed back by 7 bases and J by 13 bases, and the junction contains 18 bases that no gene match accounts for. The CDR3 starts with the cysteine, ends with the phenylalanine, and has 14 residues. Only CDR3 DNA remains: 42 bases, in frame from the first base. From a lookup of the germline V gene, CDR1 and CDR2 are SQVTM and ANQGSEA. Preparation of the library involved PCR. TCRdb records Illumina HiSeq 2500 as the sequencer. Molecular barcoding was employed in the preparation of TCR libraries, with unique molecular identifiers being used to normalize TCRbeta repertoire quantification. TCRdb took the public reads, trimmed them with fastp at Q25, ran MiXCR for clone calling and kept in-frame beta chains. Rows merge per CDR3 protein into single entries with the most common DNA and genes. This sample lists hundreds of thousands of distinct CDR3 sequences; approximately 13% were detected once. Clones ranked in the top ten supply about 2.2% of the sample.

This clonotype was seen many times. Its antigen remains undetermined. It has no much larger one-base neighbor in the sample; base qualities were not kept. The sample's treatment or condition label, decoded: allogeneic hematopoietic cell transplantation with graft depleted of TCRalphabeta T cells and CD19 B cells. TCRalphabeta/CD19-depleted allogeneic hematopoietic cell grafts were given to the transplant recipients, all of whom were children. The rearranged chain carries TRBV29-1 and TRBJ2-1; 8 bases in between match TRBD2. Specimen: PBMCs, mostly from graft donor cells, collected 360 days after TCRalphabeta/CD19-depleted stem cell transplant. The TCR was taken from a male patient younger than 18 who had a stem cell transplant for acute myeloid leukemia, so the T cells may come from the graft donor. The CDR3 in this case is CSAGEVGSTSGQFF. The nucleotides are TGCAGCGCTGGGGAGGTCGGTTCAACTAGCGGCCAGTTCTTC.